Following are 15 T cell receptor beta chains from one sample sequenced in a study of cytomegalovirus exposure and HLA in healthy donors (dated by TCRdb to 2015 to 2018). The library was obtained by the immunoSEQ multiplex PCR assay. A mixture of 60 forward primers for TCR Vbeta segments and 13 reverse primers for TCR Jbeta segments was used in the multiplex PCR. This immuneACCESS table, as held by TCRdb, lists in-frame sequences with V and J called but not all clones. Of the missing ones, under half trace to an unresolved V gene in checked studies; the others have no known cause. In this sample the table shows tens of thousands of clones, more than 80% of which occur a single time. Over 1.5% of the sample lies in the top ten. Sequenced input: PBMCs. The source of these receptors is a woman in her 30s in good health and CMV-seronegative.

This rearrangement joins TRBV11-2 to TRBJ2-1, with a weak D call TRBD2 (5 bases). Trimming took off 7 bases at V and 10 bases at J, with 17 bases between the two ends. The length of the CDR3 is 13 residues. CDR1 and CDR2 from the germline V gene are SGHAT and FQNNGV. This CDR3 reads CASTNPGSPEQFF. In nucleotides, the CDR3 is TGTGCCAGCACCAACCCGGGATCTCCCGAGCAGTTCTTC. Full variable domain (remainder filled in from reference TRBV11-2 and TRBJ2-1): EAGVAQSPRYKIIEKRQSVAFWCNPISGHATLYWYQQILGQGPKLLIQFQNNGVVDDSQLPKDRFSAERLKGVDSTLKIQPAKLEDSAVYLCASTNPGSPEQFFGPGTRLTVL.

The rearrangement links TRBV28 to TRBJ2-3; 10 bases are shared with TRBD2. V lost 2 bases and J lost 2; bases outside the gene matches: 1. This CDR3 contains 15 residues. Germline CDR1 is MDHEN and CDR2 is SYDVKM. As DNA, the CDR3 is TGTGCCAGCAGTTTAGGACTAGCGGACACAGATACGCAGTATTTT. This codes for CASSLGLADTDTQYF.

CDR3 nucleotides: TGTGCCTGGAACGGAGCGGATACGCAGTATTTT. Translating it yields CAWNGADTQYF. The rearrangement links TRBV30 to TRBJ2-3; the D is unclear. Germline V gene lookup returns CDR1 GTSNPN and CDR2 SVGIG (reference sequence). The CDR3 consists of 11 residues. The V end lost 4 bases, the J end lost 6 bases, and 8 bases lay between the germline ends.

This chain uses TRBV15 with TRBJ2-7, with D possibly TRBD1 on 6 matching bases. Trimming shortened V by 2 bases and J by 2 bases, and 16 bases separated the two germline ends. Per the germline V gene, CDR1 is LNHNV and CDR2 is YYDKDF (reference sequence). The CDR3 spans 16 residues. CDR3 loop: CATSRSMGTQAYEQYF. The CDR3 bases are TGTGCCACCAGCAGATCTATGGGGACACAAGCCTACGAGCAGTACTTC.

The chain is built from TRBV28 and TRBJ2-7, with 14 bases fitting TRBD2. Germline CDR1 reads MDHEN; CDR2 reads SYDVKM. After removal of 6 bases from V and 2 bases from J, the junction contained 6 bases not matched to a gene. CDR3 size: 16 residues. CDR3 in amino acids: CASSIRTSGRPYEQYF. CDR3 DNA sequence: TGTGCCAGCAGCATACGGACTAGCGGGAGGCCCTACGAGCAGTACTTC. The full variable domain, rest sourced from reference TRBV28 and TRBJ2-7, is DVKVTQSSRYLVKRTGEKVFLECVQDMDHENMFWYRQDPGLGLRLIYFSYDVKMKEKGDIPEGYSVSREKKERFSLILESASTNQTSMYLCASSIRTSGRPYEQYFGPGTRLTVT.

This chain uses TRBV5-1 with TRBJ1-1; 7 bases line up with TRBD1. Per the germline V gene, CDR1 is SGHRS and CDR2 is YFSETQ. This CDR3 has 15 amino acids. The V and J ends lost 3 bases and 2 bases, in that order; junction bases with no gene match: 7. The CDR3 coding sequence is TGCGCCAGCAGCTCCCGACAGGGAGGAAACACTGAAGCTTTCTTT. Encoded protein: CASSSRQGGNTEAFF. Together with reference TRBV5-1 and TRBJ1-1, the CDR3 gives the full variable domain: KAGVTQTPRYLIKTRGQQVTLSCSPISGHRSVSWYQQTPGQGLQFLFEYFSETQRNKGNFPGRFSGRQFSNSRSEMNVSTLELGDSALYLCASSSRQGGNTEAFFGQGTRLTVV.

CDR3 region: CASSSGLAGGNEQFF. The CDR3 DNA sequence: TGTGCCAGCAGTTCGGGACTAGCGGGAGGCAATGAGCAGTTCTTC. The chain links TRBV6-9 to TRBJ2-1; 15 nucleotides match TRBD2. This CDR3 region has 15 residues. Germline V gene data show CDR1 as MNHGY and CDR2 as SVAAGI. J lost 6 bases, V lost 4 bases, and 1 base had no gene match.

The V call is TRBV11-2, the J call TRBJ1-4; 9 positions agree with TRBD1. The CDR3 totals 14 residues. Germline trimming cut 5 bases from V and 8 bases from J; bases unmatched to any gene: 6. Germline CDR1 is SGHAT and CDR2 is FQNNGV. CDR3 sequence (DNA): TGTGCCAGCAGCCCGGGACAGGGCGGAGAAAAACTGTTTTTT. The encoded protein is CASSPGQGGEKLFF.

In its sample, this clone was seen once. This sequence joins TRBV5-4 and TRBJ2-7; 11 positions agree with TRBD2. V trimming: 1 base; J trimming: 2 bases; junction bases outside the gene matches: 5. Per germline, CDR1 SGHNT and CDR2 YYREEE (reference sequence). The CDR3 contains 16 residues. DNA for the CDR3: TGTGCCAGCAGCTTGTATGGTAGCGGGAGGGCCTACGAGCAGTACTTC. Translated, it gives CASSLYGSGRAYEQYF.

CDR3 sequence: CASSHGHSSYEQYF. In DNA, the CDR3 is TGTGCCAGCAGTCATGGACATAGCTCCTACGAGCAGTACTTC. The V and J genes are TRBV6-1 and TRBJ2-7; tentatively, D is TRBD1 (5 bases). Germline V lookup: CDR1 MNHNS, CDR2 SASEGT. CDR3 size: 14 residues. The V end lost 5 bases, the J end lost 0 bases, and 11 bases lay between the germline ends.

This clone was counted a few times. This chain links TRBV5-1 with TRBJ1-4, with D tentatively TRBD1 (5 bases). V lost 4 bases and J 8 bases, leaving 18 bases between the germline ends. Germline-derived CDR1 and CDR2 are SGHRS and YFSETQ. This CDR3 is 15 amino acids long. CDR3 sequence: CASSDVPGGGEKLFF. In nucleotides, the CDR3 is TGCGCCAGCAGCGACGTACCGGGCGGGGGGGAAAAACTGTTTTTT.

V gene TRBV6-1 combines with J gene TRBJ1-1; D is perhaps TRBD1 (6 bases). CDR1 MNHNS and CDR2 SASEGT come from the germline V gene. The CDR3 spans 15 residues. With 1 base removed from V and 4 bases from J, the gap between germline ends came to 13 bases. The DNA for the CDR3 is TGTGCCAGCAGTGAAGAGGTGGGGGGGGCCACTGAAGCTTTCTTT. This codes for CASSEEVGGATEAFF.

The chain carries TRBV6-6 and TRBJ2-7; D is ambiguous. The V and J ends lost 0 bases and 3 bases respectively, with 9 bases between them. The germline gives CDR1 MNHNY, CDR2 SVGAGI (reference sequence). This CDR3 is 14 amino acids long. Here the CDR3 DNA reads TGTGCCAGCAGTTACTCGGCTGTAATCTACGAGCAGTACTTC. The encoded protein is CASSYSAVIYEQYF.

J is TRBJ2-5 and V is TRBV2; 9 bases are a match to TRBD2. CDR1 is SNHLY, CDR2 FYNNEI, per germline. This CDR3 contains 16 residues. The junction had 9 bases not matched to a gene; V was cut back by 7 bases and J by 0 bases. The CDR3 sequence: CASILWTSDNQETQYF. The CDR3, as DNA: TGTGCCAGCATCCTATGGACTAGCGACAACCAAGAGACCCAGTACTTC.

V usage is TRBV18 and J usage is TRBJ1-2; TRBD1 matches at 7 bases. The CDR3 is 15 amino acids. Germline CDR1 reads KGHSH; CDR2 reads LQKENI. V dropped 2 bases and J dropped 0; count of bases not matched to a gene: 3. CDR3 coding DNA: TGTGCCAGCTCACCAATGGGACAGCCTAACTATGGCTACACCTTC. Protein: CASSPMGQPNYGYTF.